The 27 T cell receptor beta chains in this list originate from one sample, sequenced in a study of shared clonotypes between healthy human individuals. Assay: immunoSEQ multiplex PCR; the TCRdb copy retains only in-frame clones and omits some. The repertoire has some 2 million clones, approximately 94% of them found once; the top ten carry under 1.5%. The naive CD8 fraction comprised CD45RO-negative cells positively selected for CCR7 and excluded terminally differentiated effector memory CD45RA+ cells. Material: naive CD8+ T cells sorted from blood. The source is a man between 18 and 35 years old in good health.

This chain links TRBV2 with TRBJ1-1, with TRBD1 as a possible D gene (6 bases). Trimming stripped 4 bases from V and 5 bases from J, with 14 bases between. CDR1 SNHLY and CDR2 FYNNEI come from the germline V gene. The CDR3 is made up of 14 amino acids. The CDR3 sequence is CASSVHGGRTEAFF. CDR3 DNA sequence: TGTGCCAGCAGTGTACACGGGGGCCGGACTGAAGCTTTCTTT.

This chain connects TRBV7-6 to TRBJ2-5, with TRBD2 identical over 10 bases. CDR1 and CDR2 from the germline V gene are SGHVS and FNYEAQ. This CDR3 is 16 amino acids long. Trimming took 3 bases from V and 5 from J; bases not matched to a gene: 9. CDR3 nucleotide sequence: TGTGCCAGCAGCTTTGAGCGGGAGGGGTTAGAGGAGACCCAGTACTTC. Amino acid sequence: CASSFEREGLEETQYF. Full variable domain (outside the CDR3, taken from reference TRBV7-6 and TRBJ2-5): GAGVSQSPRYKVTKRGQDVALRCDPISGHVSLYWYRQALGQGPEFLTYFNYEAQQDKSGLPNDRFSAERPEGSISTLTIQRTEQRDSAMYRCASSFEREGLEETQYFGPGTRLLVL.

This chain links TRBV11-2 with TRBJ2-2, with a possible D match to TRBD1 (5 bases). CDR3 length equals 13 residues. The germline gives CDR1 SGHAT, CDR2 FQNNGV. Trimming pared 5 bases from V and 5 bases from J, leaving 9 bases between. The CDR3 protein is CASSQTATGELFF. DNA for the CDR3: TGTGCCAGCAGCCAGACAGCGACCGGGGAGCTGTTTTTT.

This clone occurred once. The V and J genes are TRBV27 and TRBJ1-5, with unresolved D. The CDR3 loop spans 12 amino acids. CDR1 is MNHEY and CDR2 is SMNVEV in the germline V gene (reference sequence). Trimming left V 5 bases short and J 4 bases short, with 6 bases between. CDR3 protein: CASSERNQPQHF. CDR3 DNA sequence: TGTGCCAGCAGTGAGCGGAATCAGCCCCAGCATTTT.

The rearrangement joins TRBV10-3 to TRBJ2-3; 7 bases are a match to TRBD1. In germline, CDR1 is ENHRY, CDR2 SYGVKD. J was trimmed by 2 bases and V by 11 bases; bases with no gene match: 7. The CDR3 consists of 13 residues. The CDR3 spells CAGRGGLTDTQYF. In DNA, the CDR3 is TGTGCCGGTCGAGGGGGCCTCACAGATACGCAGTATTTT.

This clone appeared a single time. CDR3 DNA: TGTGCCAGCAGCTTGGAGGAGGGCTCCTACGAGCAGTACTTC. Amino acids: CASSLEEGSYEQYF. The chain joins TRBV5-6 to TRBJ2-7; maybe TRBD2 (6 bases). There are 14 residues in the CDR3. The germline V and J ends were trimmed by 0 bases and 0 bases, with 7 bases remaining between them. Germline V gene sequence: CDR1 SGHDT, CDR2 YYEEEE.

The CDR3 DNA sequence: TGCGCCAGCAGCCCGAGAAACTCCTACGAGCAGTACTTC. Its protein is CASSPRNSYEQYF. The rearrangement joins TRBV4-1 to TRBJ2-7; D not certain. The CDR3 has 13 amino acids. Trimming shortened V by 4 bases and J by 0 bases, and 7 bases separated the two germline ends. Germline CDR1 reads MGHRA; CDR2 reads YSYEKL.

In the case of this clone: Different DNA sequences within this sample yield the same CDR3. V and J are TRBV7-6 and TRBJ2-7; D ambiguous. The CDR3 sequence is 14 residues long. V lost 1 base and J 2 bases, leaving 9 bases between the germline ends. Germline values: CDR1 SGHVS, CDR2 FNYEAQ. For the CDR3, the DNA is TGTGCCAGCAGCTTAGGAGGCGGCACCTACGAGCAGTACTTC. Translated: CASSLGGGTYEQYF. Full variable domain (outside the CDR3, taken from reference TRBV7-6 and TRBJ2-7): GAGVSQSPRYKVTKRGQDVALRCDPISGHVSLYWYRQALGQGPEFLTYFNYEAQQDKSGLPNDRFSAERPEGSISTLTIQRTEQRDSAMYRCASSLGGGTYEQYFGPGTRLTVT.

V and J are TRBV5-7 and TRBJ2-5; possible D gene TRBD2, 6 bases. With the DNA end fitting TRBJ2-7 better, the J assignment may be wrong. TRBV5-7 is annotated as an ORF whose role is uncertain. CDR3 length: 18 amino acids. The CDR3: CASSAGTSKAPTCYEQYF. The DNA for the CDR3 is TGTGCCAGCAGCGCCGGGACTTCAAAGGCCCCTACTTGCTACGAGCAGTACTTC.

The gene calls are TRBV11-2 and TRBJ2-3; D gene ambiguous. Germline CDR1 SGHAT, CDR2 FQNNGV. The length of the CDR3 is 13 residues. Deletions cut 1 base from V and 9 bases from J, with 11 bases between. Here the CDR3 DNA reads TGTGCCAGCAGCTTAGGGTCCGGTTGGACGCAGTATTTT. It yields the protein CASSLGSGWTQYF. The variable domain in full, completed from reference TRBV11-2 and TRBJ2-3, reads EAGVAQSPRYKIIEKRQSVAFWCNPISGHATLYWYQQILGQGPKLLIQFQNNGVVDDSQLPKDRFSAERLKGVDSTLKIQPAKLEDSAVYLCASSLGSGWTQYFGPGTRLTVL.

The chain links TRBV5-6 to TRBJ1-1; D remains unclear. Per the germline V gene, CDR1 is SGHDT and CDR2 is YYEEEE. With 0 bases removed from V and 7 bases from J, the gap between germline ends came to 10 bases. The length of the CDR3 is 13 residues. The CDR3 is CASSLGPGREAFF. The DNA of the CDR3 is TGTGCCAGCAGCTTGGGTCCAGGTCGTGAAGCTTTCTTT.

The chain links TRBV5-6 to TRBJ1-4; D gene ambiguous. CDR1 and CDR2 (germline): SGHDT, YYEEEE. Deletions cut 4 bases from V and 2 bases from J, with 9 bases between. The CDR3 totals 14 residues. This CDR3 reads CASSLANTNEKLFF. The DNA of the CDR3 is TGTGCCAGCAGCCTCGCAAACACTAATGAAAAACTGTTTTTT.

This chain connects TRBV6-1 to TRBJ1-1; perhaps TRBD1 as D (5 bases). V gave up 5 bases and J gave up 5 bases, with 15 bases separating them. There are 14 residues in the CDR3. The germline gives CDR1 MNHNS, CDR2 SASEGT. Here the CDR3 reads CASSLGVGVTEAFF. In DNA, the CDR3 is TGTGCCAGCAGTCTGGGGGTAGGGGTTACTGAAGCTTTCTTT.

The chain joins TRBV9 to TRBJ2-7; 10 bases are shared with TRBD2. Germline CDR1 is SGDLS and CDR2 is YYNGEE. V gave up 3 bases and J gave up 4 bases; unmatched junction bases: 4. There are 14 residues in the CDR3. DNA of the CDR3: TGTGCCAGCAGCGCTAGCGGGAGTGTTTACGAGCAGTACTTC. Amino acid sequence: CASSASGSVYEQYF.

V usage is TRBV4-1 and J usage is TRBJ1-1; perhaps TRBD1 as D (6 bases). Trimming took off 4 bases at V and 0 bases at J, with 18 bases between the two ends. Germline-derived CDR1 and CDR2 are MGHRA and YSYEKL. CDR3 length: 17 amino acids. The CDR3 DNA sequence: TGCGCCAGCAGCCCCCTCCCGGGGGGCGTTATGAACACTGAAGCTTTCTTT. Encoded protein: CASSPLPGGVMNTEAFF.

The chain links TRBV6-5 to TRBJ1-2; the D is unclear. The V gene's germline CDR1 is MNHEY and CDR2 SVGAGI. V dropped 1 base and J dropped 6 bases, with 9 bases sitting between them. The CDR3 is made up of 13 amino acids. This CDR3 is CASSYYSLHGYTF. CDR3 sequence (DNA): TGTGCCAGCAGTTACTACAGTCTACATGGCTACACCTTC.

V usage is TRBV5-1 and J usage is TRBJ2-7; 11 bases match TRBD1. V trimming: 4 bases; J trimming: 3 bases; junction bases outside the gene matches: 6. Germline assignment: CDR1 SGHRS and CDR2 YFSETQ. The CDR3 extends over 15 amino acids. The CDR3 spells CASSLTGQGVYEQYF. The CDR3 region has the DNA TGCGCCAGCAGCCTTACGGGACAGGGGGTCTACGAGCAGTACTTC.

DNA for the CDR3: TGTGCCTGGAGTGTAGGGGCAGGACTTGACGAGCAGTACTTC. This gives the protein CAWSVGAGLDEQYF. V and J are TRBV30 and TRBJ2-7, with D perhaps assigned TRBD1 or TRBD2 (5 bases each). The CDR3 loop spans 14 amino acids. The germline gives CDR1 GTSNPN, CDR2 SVGIG (reference sequence). Trimming cost V 0 bases and J 5 bases, with 14 bases left between them.

The chain employs TRBV6-5 and TRBJ2-7; TRBD1 matches 7 bases. The CDR3 has 14 amino acids. Germline CDR1 reads MNHEY; CDR2 reads SVGAGI. The V and J ends lost 5 bases and 2 bases, in that order; junction bases with no gene match: 6. CDR3 residues: CASSADRLPYEQYF. CDR3 DNA sequence: TGTGCCAGCAGTGCGGACAGGCTACCCTACGAGCAGTACTTC.

The chain uses TRBV12-5 and TRBJ2-1; 7 bases agree with TRBD2. The CDR3 totals 17 residues. Germline-derived CDR1 and CDR2 are LGHNT and FRNRAP. V dropped 4 bases and J dropped 0; count of bases not matched to a gene: 9. In DNA, the CDR3 is TGTGCTAGTGGTTCGGGAGGTAGCGACAGCTCCTACAATGAGCAGTTCTTC. The encoded protein is CASGSGGSDSSYNEQFF.

J is TRBJ2-3 and V is TRBV11-3, with D possibly TRBD1 on 6 matching bases. This CDR3 has 14 amino acids. Trimming shortened V by 5 bases and J by 2 bases, and 11 bases separated the two germline ends. CDR1 and CDR2 (germline): SGHNT, YENEEA. The CDR3 loop reads CASSQPGATDTQYF. The CDR3 nucleotides are TGTGCCAGCAGCCAGCCAGGGGCCACAGATACGCAGTATTTT.

Written as DNA, the CDR3 is TGCGCCAGCAGCCCCCTAGGTAGCGGTAACAATGAGCAGTTCTTC. Encoded protein: CASSPLGSGNNEQFF. V usage is TRBV4-1 and J usage is TRBJ2-1, with D possibly TRBD2 on 6 matching bases. This CDR3 is built from 15 residues. Germline V lookup: CDR1 MGHRA, CDR2 YSYEKL. With 4 bases removed from V and 5 bases from J, the gap between germline ends came to 15 bases.

This chain uses TRBV6-6 with TRBJ2-1; no definite D call. The length of the CDR3 is 14 residues. Germline V lookup: CDR1 MNHNY, CDR2 SVGAGI (reference sequence). V shed 8 bases and J shed 8 bases, with 19 bases lying between them. CDR3 in amino acids: CASLGLPPLDEQFF. CDR3 bases: TGTGCCAGCTTGGGCCTGCCCCCCTTGGATGAGCAGTTCTTC.

Turning to this clone: Other nucleotide sequences from this sample produce the same CDR3. The chain carries TRBV5-1 and TRBJ1-1; D might be TRBD1 (5 bases). Trimming left V 5 bases short and J 5 bases short, with 10 bases between. Germline V gives CDR1 SGHRS, CDR2 YFSETQ. The CDR3 has 12 residues. This chain's CDR3 is CASSTGGTEAFF. In DNA form, the CDR3 reads TGCGCCAGCAGTACAGGCGGAACTGAAGCTTTCTTT.

This rearrangement joins TRBV6-6 to TRBJ2-5; no clear D. Trimming left V 9 bases short and J 5 bases short, with 22 bases between. The germline CDR1 and CDR2 sequences are MNHNY and SVGAGI (reference sequence). The CDR3 consists of 15 residues. The CDR3 sequence is CASRWPGPERETQYF. The CDR3 coding sequence is TGTGCCAGTCGGTGGCCCGGCCCCGAGAGGGAGACCCAGTACTTC.

The rearrangement links TRBV30 to TRBJ1-2; no firm D call. Per germline, CDR1 GTSNPN and CDR2 SVGIG (reference sequence). Trimming left V 0 bases short and J 0 bases short, with 11 bases between. The CDR3 extends over 15 amino acids. The CDR3: CAWSVLGITNYGYTF. CDR3 DNA: TGTGCCTGGAGTGTACTCGGGATTACTAACTATGGCTACACCTTC.

The J gene is TRBJ2-7, the V gene TRBV4-1; 11 nucleotides agree with TRBD2. The V and J ends lost 0 bases and 6 bases, in that order; junction bases with no gene match: 7. Germline lookup yields CDR1 MGHRA and CDR2 YSYEKL. The CDR3 consists of 16 residues. The CDR3 coding sequence is TGCGCCAGCAGCCAAGATTCGGCCGGACTAGCGGGCGAGCAGTACTTC. Protein sequence: CASSQDSAGLAGEQYF.